Listed below are T cell receptor beta chains from one sample, sequenced in a study of blood T cell repertoires in COVID-19. Here immunoSEQ multiplex PCR was the method, and the copy in TCRdb shows in-frame clones only, minus some. This sample has some 380,000 clones, with about 87% found just once. The material sequenced was PBMCs or T cells enriched from blood (not recorded which). These receptors were obtained from a man aged 25 to 40 who had recovered from COVID-19. CDR3s include the opening cysteine and the closing phenylalanine or tryptophan. The order of the fields is D gene, J gene, clone size, V gene, CDR3 DNA, CDR3 protein. A D gene is named only where the DNA matches it firmly. Size tells how often a clone was seen (once, few, many) or the class of an expanded clone, and some rows leave it out.

TRBD1	TRBJ2-6	few	TRBV3-1/TRBV3-2	TGTGCCAGCAGCCAAGCTGGGGCAGGGGGCATGGGGGCCAACGTCCTGACTTTC	CASSQAGAGGMGANVLTF
TRBD2	TRBJ2-1	.	TRBV19	TGTGCCAGTAGTATACTAGCGGGGGGAGACTTCAATGAGCAGTTCTTC	CASSILAGGDFNEQFF
.	TRBJ2-7	.	TRBV28	TGTGCCAGCAGTCCTTTGACAGGTACCTACGAGCAGTACTTC	CASSPLTGTYEQYF
.	TRBJ2-3	.	TRBV12-5	TGTGCTAGTGGTTTGGACACTACGGGCACAGATACGCAGTATTTT	CASGLDTTGTDTQYF
TRBD1	TRBJ1-4	.	TRBV4-3	TGCGCCAGCAGCCAAGACGGACAGGGGCCTATTGAAAAACTGTTTTTT	CASSQDGQGPIEKLFF
.	TRBJ2-7	once	TRBV6-1	TGTGCCAGCAGTGAACGGGCAGGGTCCCTAGAGCAGTACTTC	CASSERAGSLEQYF
TRBD1	TRBJ1-1	.	TRBV14	TGTGCCAGCAGCCCTGGGGGACAGGTAGCTGAAGCTTTCTTT	CASSPGGQVAEAFF
.	TRBJ1-5	.	TRBV29-1	TGCAGCGTTTCAGAGGCCCATAGCAATCAGCCCCAGCATTTT	CSVSEAHSNQPQHF
TRBD1	TRBJ1-5	.	TRBV19	TGTGCCAGTAGTATACAGGGGGCATATAGCAATCAGCCCCAGCATTTT	CASSIQGAYSNQPQHF
.	TRBJ2-1	.	TRBV2	TGTGCCACACGAGGGGGCAATGAGCAGTTCTTC	CATRGGNEQFF
.	TRBJ2-7	.	TRBV28	TGTGCCAGCCAGGACAGCAGCTCCTACGAGCAGTACTTC	CASQDSSSYEQYF
.	TRBJ2-7	once	TRBV15	TGTGCCACCAGCAGCGGGTACGTGTCAGGGAAAGGGGACGAGCAGTACTTC	CATSSGYVSGKGDEQYF
TRBD1	TRBJ2-3	few	TRBV4-3	TGCGCCAGCAGCCATCGACAGGGGGGCACAGATACGCAGTATTTT	CASSHRQGGTDTQYF
TRBD2	TRBJ2-2	.	TRBV19	TGTGCCAGTAGGCTTAATAGCGGGTGGGGTTCTGTGGAGCTGTTTTTT	CASRLNSGWGSVELFF
.	TRBJ2-5	.	TRBV6-5	TGTGCCAGCAGTCCCCCCCCCAGGGGCGGTGAGACCCAGTACTTC	CASSPPPRGGETQYF
.	TRBJ2-7	.	TRBV11-2	TGTGCCAGCAGCTTAGACTTGGGGCTCTACGAGCAGTACTTC	CASSLDLGLYEQYF
TRBD1	TRBJ2-1	.	TRBV4-1	TGCGCCAGCAGCCAAGCCGGACAGGGGTTAGACGATGAGCAGTTCTTC	CASSQAGQGLDDEQFF
.	TRBJ2-7	.	TRBV10-2	TGCGCCAGCACCGGGACAAATACCTACGAGCAGTACTTC	CASTGTNTYEQYF
.	TRBJ1-4	.	TRBV30	TGTGCCTGGTCATCAAAAGGGGCTCAAGCAACTAATGAAAAACTGTTTTTT	CAWSSKGAQATNEKLFF
.	TRBJ2-7	.	TRBV5-1	TGCGCCAGCAGCGGAGGGGAAGTTGGAGTCTACGAGCAGTACTTC	CASSGGEVGVYEQYF
TRBD2	TRBJ2-1	.	TRBV7-8	TGTGCCAGCAGCTCCCTAGCGGGGGCACGCAATGAGCAGTTCTTC	CASSSLAGARNEQFF
.	TRBJ1-4	.	TRBV12-3/TRBV12-4	TGTGCCAGCAGCCACTATGAAAAACTGTTTTTT	CASSHYEKLFF
TRBD1	TRBJ2-7	few	TRBV5-4	TGTGCCAGCAGCTTGGAACAGGGGCGACTCTTACTCGAGCAGTACTTC	CASSLEQGRLLLEQYF
TRBD1	TRBJ2-7	.	TRBV5-6	TGTGCCAGCAGCGAAGGGACAGGGCCCTACGAGCAGTACTTC	CASSEGTGPYEQYF
TRBD1	TRBJ2-3	.	TRBV7-8	TGTGCCAGCAGCCCTCCAGGACAGGGGGTACTGGATACGCAGTATTTT	CASSPPGQGVLDTQYF
.	TRBJ1-5	.	TRBV6-2/TRBV6-3	TGTGCCAGCAGCGCATTGTTACCAGGGCTAAATCAGCCCCAGCATTTT	CASSALLPGLNQPQHF
.	TRBJ1-1	few	TRBV4-3	TGCGCCAGCAGCCAAGAATCGGCAGGTGGGAACACTGAAGCTTTCTTT	CASSQESAGGNTEAFF
.	TRBJ1-1	.	TRBV11-1	TGTGCCAGCAGCTTGGCCGCGGTGGTGAACACTGAAGCTTTCTTT	CASSLAAVVNTEAFF
.	TRBJ1-2	.	TRBV7-9	TGTGCCAGCAGCCCCCTATTAGGGGACTATGGCTACACCTTC	CASSPLLGDYGYTF
.	TRBJ2-3	.	TRBV9	TGTGCCAGCAGCCCGCAGGTTGCAGATACGCAGTATTTT	CASSPQVADTQYF
.	TRBJ2-3	.	TRBV6-5	TGTGCCAGCAGGGCCGCTAGCACAGATACGCAGTATTTT	CASRAASTDTQYF
TRBD1	TRBJ1-1	.	TRBV6-5	TGTGCCAGCAGAGCACAGGGGGCGAACACTGAAGCTTTCTTT	CASRAQGANTEAFF
.	TRBJ1-2	.	TRBV3-1/TRBV3-2	TGTGCCAGCAGCCAGGATTCCGGGACTCGTTACGGCTACACCTTC	CASSQDSGTRYGYTF
.	TRBJ1-2	.	TRBV6-5	TGTGCCAGCCTCCTTGGCAGGAACTATGGCTACACCTTC	CASLLGRNYGYTF
.	TRBJ2-6	.	TRBV15	TGTGCCACCAGCCCCAGGGGACATTTCCCCTCTGGGGCCAACGTCCTGACTTTC	CATSPRGHFPSGANVLTF
TRBD1	TRBJ2-1	.	TRBV5-1	TGCGCCAGCAGCTTGGACCCAGGGGGAACCAGTAATGAGCAGTTCTTC	CASSLDPGGTSNEQFF
.	TRBJ1-3	.	TRBV19	TGTGCCAGTAGTATTGGGCGGGACGGATACTCTGGAAACACCATATATTTT	CASSIGRDGYSGNTIYF
TRBD1	TRBJ1-2	few	TRBV29-1	TGCAGCGTTGGGGACAGTTACTATGGCTACACCTTC	CSVGDSYYGYTF
TRBD1	TRBJ2-7	.	TRBV9	TGTGCCAGCAGCGTAGCGGGACAGGGAGCTGACGAGCAGTACTTC	CASSVAGQGADEQYF
TRBD1	TRBJ1-3	.	TRBV7-2	TGTGCCAGCAGCTTAAATGGGAACAGGGGATCAGGAAACACCATATATTTT	CASSLNGNRGSGNTIYF
.	TRBJ2-7	.	TRBV7-9	TGTGCCAGCAGCCGGAGGGGACAGACCTACGAGCAGTACTTC	CASSRRGQTYEQYF
.	TRBJ2-1	.	TRBV12-3/TRBV12-4	TGTGCCAGCAGTTCCCGGAATGAGCAGTTCTTC	CASSSRNEQFF
.	TRBJ1-5	once	TRBV6-5	TGTGCCAGCAGCGGGTCCCGGGACAACAATCAGCCCCAGCATTTT	CASSGSRDNNQPQHF
.	TRBJ2-3	.	TRBV5-1	TGCGCCAGCAGCTTGGTGGTCGGTAGCACAGATACGCAGTATTTT	CASSLVVGSTDTQYF
TRBD1	TRBJ1-1	.	TRBV7-8	TGTGCCAGCAGCCCACGGGACAGGGCGTTGAACACTGAAGCTTTCTTT	CASSPRDRALNTEAFF
.	TRBJ2-7	.	TRBV6-5	TGTGCCAGCGCTCTCCAGGGCTCCTACGAGCAGTACTTC	CASALQGSYEQYF